The sequence of this T cell receptor beta chain was determined in a study of control samples from healthy donors and cancer patients. Here immunoSEQ multiplex PCR was the method, and the copy in TCRdb shows in-frame clones only, minus some. The table lists about 100,000 clones, 75% to 90% of them singletons. Sequencing was performed on blood. This receptor was obtained from a man aged 30 to 45 in good health.

The CDR3 nucleotides are TGCGCCAGCAGCTTGGCTACGGCGGGCACTGAAGCTTTCTTT. Translated: CASSLATAGTEAFF. The V and J genes are TRBV5-1 and TRBJ1-1; D ambiguous. Germline lookup yields CDR1 SGHRS and CDR2 YFSETQ. The CDR3 spans 14 residues. V shed 0 bases and J shed 4 bases, with 10 bases lying between them.